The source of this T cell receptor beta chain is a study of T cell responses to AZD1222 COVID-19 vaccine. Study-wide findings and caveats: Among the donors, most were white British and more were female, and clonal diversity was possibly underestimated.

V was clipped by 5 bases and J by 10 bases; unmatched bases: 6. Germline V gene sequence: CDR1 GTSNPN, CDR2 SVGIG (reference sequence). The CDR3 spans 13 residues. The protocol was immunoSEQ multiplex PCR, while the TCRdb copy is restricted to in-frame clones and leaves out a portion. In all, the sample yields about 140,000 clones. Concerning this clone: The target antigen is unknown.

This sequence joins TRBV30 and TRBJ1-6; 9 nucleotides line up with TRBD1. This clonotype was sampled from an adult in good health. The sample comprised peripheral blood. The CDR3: CAWGTGFESPLHF. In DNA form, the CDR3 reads TGTGCCTGGGGGACAGGGTTCGAATCACCCCTCCACTTT.